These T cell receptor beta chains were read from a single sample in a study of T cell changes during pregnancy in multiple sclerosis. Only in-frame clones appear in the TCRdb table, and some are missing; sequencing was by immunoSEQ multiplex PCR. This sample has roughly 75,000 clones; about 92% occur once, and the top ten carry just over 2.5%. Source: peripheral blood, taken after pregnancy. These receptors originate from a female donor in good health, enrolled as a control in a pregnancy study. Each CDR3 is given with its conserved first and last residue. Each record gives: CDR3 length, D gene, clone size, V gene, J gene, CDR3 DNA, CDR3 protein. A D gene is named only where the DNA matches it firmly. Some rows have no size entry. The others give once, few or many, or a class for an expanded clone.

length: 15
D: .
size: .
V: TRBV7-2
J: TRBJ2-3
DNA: TGTGCCAGCACCCAAACCGGAGGTCCCACAGATACGCAGTATTTT
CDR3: CASTQTGGPTDTQYF

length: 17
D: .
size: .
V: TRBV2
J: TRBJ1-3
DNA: TGTGCCAGCAGTGAATCCCCCGTCGGGGTGGGGGGAAACACCATATATTTT
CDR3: CASSESPVGVGGNTIYF

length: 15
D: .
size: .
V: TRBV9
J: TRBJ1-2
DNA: TGTGCCAGCAGCGTAGGGTCGACACGAAACTATGGCTACACCTTC
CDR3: CASSVGSTRNYGYTF

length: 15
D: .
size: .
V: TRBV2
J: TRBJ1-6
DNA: TGTGCCAGCACGGGGCAGGAGGCGGGGAATTCACCCCTCCACTTT
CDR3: CASTGQEAGNSPLHF

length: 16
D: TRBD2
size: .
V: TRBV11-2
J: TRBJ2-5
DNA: TGTGCCAGCAGCTTGGGAACACGGACTAGTGGTGAGACCCAGTACTTC
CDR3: CASSLGTRTSGETQYF

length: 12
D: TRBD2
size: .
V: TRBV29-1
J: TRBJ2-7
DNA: TGCAGCGTTAGGACTAGTCCCTACGAGCAGTACTTC
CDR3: CSVRTSPYEQYF

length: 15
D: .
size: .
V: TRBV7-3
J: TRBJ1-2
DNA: TGTGCCAGCAGCGCCGAACACCAAACTTCGGGGGGCTACACCTTC
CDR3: CASSAEHQTSGGYTF

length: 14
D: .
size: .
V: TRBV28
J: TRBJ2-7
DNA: TGTGCCAGCAGACGATCACAGGAACCCTACGAGCAGTACTTC
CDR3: CASRRSQEPYEQYF

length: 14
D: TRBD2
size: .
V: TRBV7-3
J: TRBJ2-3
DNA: TGTGCCAGCAGCCTAGCGGGAGGGCGGGATACGCAGTATTTT
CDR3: CASSLAGGRDTQYF

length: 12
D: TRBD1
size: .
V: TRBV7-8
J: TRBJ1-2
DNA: TGTGCCAGCAGCTACCACAGGGGAGGCTACACCTTC
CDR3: CASSYHRGGYTF

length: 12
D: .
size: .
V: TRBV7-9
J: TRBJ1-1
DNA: TGTGCCAGCAGCCCCGACACTGGTAAAGCTTTCTTT
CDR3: CASSPDTGKAFF

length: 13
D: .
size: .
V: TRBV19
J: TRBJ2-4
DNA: TGTGCCAGTAGTATTAGCACCCAAAACATTCAGTACTTC
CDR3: CASSISTQNIQYF

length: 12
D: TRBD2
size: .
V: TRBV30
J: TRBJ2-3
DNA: TGTGCCTGGAGTCGGGGGGCAGATACGCAGTATTTT
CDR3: CAWSRGADTQYF

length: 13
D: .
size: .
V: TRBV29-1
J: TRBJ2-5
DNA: TGCAGCGTTGTGGGGGCCGGCCAAGAGACCCAGTACTTC
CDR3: CSVVGAGQETQYF

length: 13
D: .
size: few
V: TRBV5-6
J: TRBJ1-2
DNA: TGTGCCAGCAGCTTGGAGGTGGCGAGGGGCTACACCTTC
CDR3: CASSLEVARGYTF

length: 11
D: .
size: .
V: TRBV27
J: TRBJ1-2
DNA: TGTGCCACCTCGTCTTTCTATGGCTACACCTTC
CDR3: CATSSFYGYTF

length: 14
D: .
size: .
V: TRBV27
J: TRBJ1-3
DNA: TGTGCCAGCAGTTCCTGGACAGCTGGAAACACCATATATTTT
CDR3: CASSSWTAGNTIYF

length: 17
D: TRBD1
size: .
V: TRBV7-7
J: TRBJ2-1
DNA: TGTGCTAGCAGCTTATCCCTTGGGACAGGGGCATACAATGAGCAGTTCTTC
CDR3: CASSLSLGTGAYNEQFF

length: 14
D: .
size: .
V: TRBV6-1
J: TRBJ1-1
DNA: TGTGCCAGCAGACAAGAGGAGGCAGGACCTGAAGCTTTCTTT
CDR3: CASRQEEAGPEAFF

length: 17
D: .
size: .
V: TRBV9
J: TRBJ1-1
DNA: TGTGCCAGCAGCGTAGGGGGCCTAGGGCACATGAACACTGAAGCTTTCTTT
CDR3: CASSVGGLGHMNTEAFF

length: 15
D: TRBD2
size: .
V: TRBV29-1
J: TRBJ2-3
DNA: TGCAGCGTTGACCTGATAGCGGGAGCGGCAGATACGCAGTATTTT
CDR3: CSVDLIAGAADTQYF

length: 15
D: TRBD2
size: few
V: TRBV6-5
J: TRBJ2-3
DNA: TGTGCCAGCACTACTTGGGCGGGAGGGCCGAATACGCAGTATTTT
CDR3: CASTTWAGGPNTQYF

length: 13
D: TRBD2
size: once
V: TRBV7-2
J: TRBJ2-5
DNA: TGTGCCAGCAGCTTAGAAGGGAGGGGGACCCAGTACTTC
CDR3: CASSLEGRGTQYF

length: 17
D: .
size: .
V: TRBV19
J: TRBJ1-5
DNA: TGTGCCAGTAGTATAGTATCTGGACACCATAGCAATCAGCCCCAGCATTTT
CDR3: CASSIVSGHHSNQPQHF

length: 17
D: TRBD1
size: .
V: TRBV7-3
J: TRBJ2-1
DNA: TGTGCCAGCAGCTTAACGTTGTCAGGGGGCTCCTACAATGAGCAGTTCTTC
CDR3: CASSLTLSGGSYNEQFF

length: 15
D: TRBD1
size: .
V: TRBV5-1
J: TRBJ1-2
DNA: TGCGCCAGCAGCGCCTACGGGACAGAAGGCGATGGCTACACCTTC
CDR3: CASSAYGTEGDGYTF

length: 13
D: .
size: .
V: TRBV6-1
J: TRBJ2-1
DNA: TGTGCCAGCAGTGAAGCGACAAACAATGAGCAGTTCTTC
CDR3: CASSEATNNEQFF

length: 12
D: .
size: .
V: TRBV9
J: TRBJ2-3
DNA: TGTGCCAGCAGCGCCTACACAGATACGCAGTATTTT
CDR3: CASSAYTDTQYF

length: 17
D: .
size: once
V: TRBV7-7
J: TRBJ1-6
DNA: TGTGCTAGCAGCTTATACGGGATCTTCTCCTATAATTCACCCCTCCACTTT
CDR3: CASSLYGIFSYNSPLHF

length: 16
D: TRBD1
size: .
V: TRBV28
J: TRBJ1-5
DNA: TGTGCCAGCAGTTCCGTTTGGGACAGAGTTAATCAGCCCCAGCATTTT
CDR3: CASSSVWDRVNQPQHF

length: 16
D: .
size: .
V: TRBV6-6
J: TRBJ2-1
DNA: TGTGCCAGCAGCCCAGCGAGCACAGGGAGGGGGAATGAGCAGTTCTTC
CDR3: CASSPASTGRGNEQFF

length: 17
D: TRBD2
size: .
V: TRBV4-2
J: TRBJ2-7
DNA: TGTGCCAGCAGCCAAGCCCTTGGGACTAGTATCGCCTACGAGCAGTACTTC
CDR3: CASSQALGTSIAYEQYF

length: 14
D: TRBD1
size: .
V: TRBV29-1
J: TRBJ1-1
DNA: TGCAGCGCCTCCCATGGACAGGGTAGTACTGAAGCTTTCTTT
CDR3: CSASHGQGSTEAFF

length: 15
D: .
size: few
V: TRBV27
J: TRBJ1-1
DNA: TGTGCCAGCAGTTTATTTTTCGGGGAGAACACTGAAGCTTTCTTT
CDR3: CASSLFFGENTEAFF

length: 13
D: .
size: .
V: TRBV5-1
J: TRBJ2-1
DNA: TGCGCCAGCAGTCTCACTCAGAGGTATGAGCAGTTCTTC
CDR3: CASSLTQRYEQFF

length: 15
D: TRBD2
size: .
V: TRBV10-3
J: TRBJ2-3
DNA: TGTGCCATAGCCAACCCGGGACTAGCGATTGATACGCAGTATTTT
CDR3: CAIANPGLAIDTQYF

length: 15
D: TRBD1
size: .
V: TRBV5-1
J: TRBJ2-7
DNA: TGCGCCAGCAGCCCCGGCGGGCAGGGGGCCTACGAGCAGTACTTC
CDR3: CASSPGGQGAYEQYF

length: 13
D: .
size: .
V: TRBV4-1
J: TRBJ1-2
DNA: TGCGCCAGCAGCCCTCAGGAAAACTATGGCTACACCTTC
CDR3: CASSPQENYGYTF

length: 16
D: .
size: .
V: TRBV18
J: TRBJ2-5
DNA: TGTGCCAGCTCACCGCGGGTAGGGCCAAACCAAGAGACCCAGTACTTC
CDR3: CASSPRVGPNQETQYF

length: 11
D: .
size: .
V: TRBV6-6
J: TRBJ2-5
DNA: TGTGCCAGCAGTTACCGTGAGACCCAGTACTTC
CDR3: CASSYRETQYF

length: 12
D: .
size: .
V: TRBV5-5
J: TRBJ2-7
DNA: TGTGCCAGCAGCTTAGAGCTATACGAGCAGTACTTC
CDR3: CASSLELYEQYF

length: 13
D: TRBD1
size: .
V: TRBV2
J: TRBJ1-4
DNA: TGTGCCAGCAGGACTGACAGGGGGGAAAAACTGTTTTTT
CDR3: CASRTDRGEKLFF

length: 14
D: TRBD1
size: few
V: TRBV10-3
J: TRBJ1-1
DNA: TGTGCCATCAGCTCCAGGGGGCTGGGCACTGAAGCTTTCTTT
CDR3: CAISSRGLGTEAFF

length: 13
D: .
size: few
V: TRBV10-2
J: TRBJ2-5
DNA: TGCGCCAGCTGGGGCAGGGTTGGAGAGACCCAGTACTTC
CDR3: CASWGRVGETQYF

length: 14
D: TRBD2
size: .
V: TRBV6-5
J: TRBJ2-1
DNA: TGTGCCAGCAGTTTAAGCGGGAGGAACAATGAGCAGTTCTTC
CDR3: CASSLSGRNNEQFF

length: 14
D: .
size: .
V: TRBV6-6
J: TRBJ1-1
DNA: TGTGCCAGCAGTCCAGGTCTTGGATCCACTGAAGCTTTCTTT
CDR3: CASSPGLGSTEAFF

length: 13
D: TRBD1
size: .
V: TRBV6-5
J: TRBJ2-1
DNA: TGTGCCAGCAGGGGACAGGGAAACAATGAGCAGTTCTTC
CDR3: CASRGQGNNEQFF

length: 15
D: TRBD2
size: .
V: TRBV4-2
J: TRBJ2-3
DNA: TGTGCCAGCAGCCAAGAGGGCGGGAGATCAGATACGCAGTATTTT
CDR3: CASSQEGGRSDTQYF

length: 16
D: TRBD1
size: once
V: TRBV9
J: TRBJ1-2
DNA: TGTGCCAGCAGCGAGGACAGGGGGCCGGGTGGCTATGGCTACACCTTC
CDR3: CASSEDRGPGGYGYTF

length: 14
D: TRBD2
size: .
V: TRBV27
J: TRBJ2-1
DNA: TGTGCCAGCAGTGGGCTAGCGGGAGGACAAGAGCAGTTCTTC
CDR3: CASSGLAGGQEQFF

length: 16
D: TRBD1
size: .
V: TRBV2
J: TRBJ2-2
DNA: TGTGCCAGCAGCACACAGGGGACAGAGAACACCGGGGAGCTGTTTTTT
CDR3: CASSTQGTENTGELFF

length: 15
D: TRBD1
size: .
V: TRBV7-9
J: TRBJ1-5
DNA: TGTGCCAGCAGCTTAGGGACAGGGGATGAACAGCCCCAGCATTTT
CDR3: CASSLGTGDEQPQHF